This TCR beta chain was observed in a study of T cell responses to AZD1222 COVID-19 vaccine. The CDR3 totals 14 residues. Germline CDR1 is MNHEY and CDR2 is SVGAGI. The V end lost 4 bases, the J end lost 1 base, and 9 bases lay between the germline ends. Clones were read by immunoSEQ multiplex PCR, and TCRdb kept only the in-frame ones, dropping some. Of about 82,000 clones in the sample, 80% to 90% were seen once. Points from the study as a whole: Distributed over spike, vaccine-associated CD4 TCRs predominated at 160-218 and 743-854. The repertoires were collected only after the peak T cell response.

In regard to this clone: Its target is unknown.

The sample here was peripheral blood, taken 28 days after the second AZD1222 dose. This TCR was recovered from an adult who received the AZD1222 COVID-19 vaccine. The V and J genes are TRBV6-5 and TRBJ2-3; D is perhaps TRBD2 (6 bases). CDR3 DNA: TGTGCCAGCAGTTGGGGCGGGGGCACAGATACGCAGTATTTT. It specifies CASSWGGGTDTQYF.